This TCR beta chain was recorded in a study of blood T cell repertoires in COVID-19. Across the study: COVID-19 samples from acute and convalescent phases originated in the United States, Italy and Spain. T cells, B-cell-depleted T cells, or PBMCs provided the cDNA or gDNA that served as material.

The CDR3 spans 16 residues. Germline CDR1 SGHRS, CDR2 YFSETQ. J gave up 4 bases and V 6 bases, and 13 bases lay outside the gene matches. The method was immunoSEQ multiplex PCR; TCRdb's version includes in-frame clones alone and lacks a portion of them. In the table there are roughly 80,000 clones, around 84% of which are singletons. V gene TRBV5-1 combines with J gene TRBJ2-1, with 7 positions matching TRBD2. The receptor comes from a man aged 45 to 65 with acute or convalescent COVID-19. The sequencing input was peripheral blood. The CDR3 loop reads CASNLGGGPVYNEQFF. The CDR3 DNA reads as TGCGCCAGCAACCTGGGGGGGGGTCCCGTATACAATGAGCAGTTCTTC. The full variable domain, rest sourced from reference TRBV5-1 and TRBJ2-1, is KAGVTQTPRYLIKTRGQQVTLSCSPISGHRSVSWYQQTPGQGLQFLFEYFSETQRNKGNFPGRFSGRQFSNSRSEMNVSTLELGDSALYLCASNLGGGPVYNEQFFGPGTRLTVL.